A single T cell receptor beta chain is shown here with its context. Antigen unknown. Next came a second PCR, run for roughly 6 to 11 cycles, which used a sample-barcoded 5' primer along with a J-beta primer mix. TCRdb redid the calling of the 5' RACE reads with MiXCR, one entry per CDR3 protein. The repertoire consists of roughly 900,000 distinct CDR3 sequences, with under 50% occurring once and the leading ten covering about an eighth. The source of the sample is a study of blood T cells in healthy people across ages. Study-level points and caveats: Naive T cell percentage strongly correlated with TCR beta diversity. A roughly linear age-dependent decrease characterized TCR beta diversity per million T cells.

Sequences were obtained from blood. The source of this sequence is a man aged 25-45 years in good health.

CDR3 sequence reads: CASSQDEGSGNSPLHF. The CDR3, as DNA: TGTGCCAGCAGCCAAGATGAGGGATCTGGGAATTCACCCCTCCACTTT. V gene TRBV4-2 combines with J gene TRBJ1-6; no clear D gene. Germline CDR1 reads LGHNA; CDR2 reads YNFKEQ. The CDR3 contains 16 residues. Trimming left V 0 bases short and J 7 bases short, with 13 bases between.